A single sample is the source of the 28 T cell receptor beta chains below, sequenced in a study of cytotoxic CD8 clonotypes in ibrutinib-treated CLL. Only in-frame clones appear in the TCRdb table, and some are missing; sequencing was by immunoSEQ multiplex PCR. Here the sample spans about 92,000 clones, roughly four fifths being singletons. The input for sequencing was PBMCs, taken after 24 months of ibrutinib treatment. The receptors shown here come from a human donor with chronic lymphocytic leukemia.

The chain links TRBV6-5 to TRBJ2-7, with 9 bases aligning to TRBD2. J lost 2 bases, V lost 2 bases, and 7 bases had no gene match. The CDR3 spans 16 residues. CDR1 and CDR2 from the germline V gene are MNHEY and SVGAGI. CDR3 protein: CASSYIGTSQTYEQYF. CDR3 bases: TGTGCCAGCAGTTACATAGGGACTAGCCAGACCTACGAGCAGTACTTC.

J is TRBJ1-4 and V is TRBV5-1; 7 bases map to TRBD1. Trimming at V came to 1 base and at J to 7 bases, leaving 10 bases not matched to a gene. Germline loops: CDR1 SGHRS, CDR2 YFSETQ. This CDR3 is built from 16 residues. The CDR3 loop is CASSLTSLGGGEKLFF. Here the CDR3 DNA reads TGCGCCAGCAGCTTGACCAGTTTAGGGGGCGGTGAAAAACTGTTTTTT.

This clone was recorded a few times. The rearrangement uses TRBV11-3 and TRBJ2-7, with D perhaps TRBD1 or TRBD2 (5 bases each). Germline loops: CDR1 SGHNT, CDR2 YENEEA. The V end lost 0 bases, the J end lost 3 bases, and 12 bases lay between the germline ends. This CDR3 spans 15 amino acids. In DNA, the CDR3 is TGTGCCAGCAGCTTAGAATCGGGACCTCACTACGAGCAGTACTTC. It codes for CASSLESGPHYEQYF.

In its sample, this clone was seen once. This chain connects TRBV5-8 to TRBJ1-5; unclear D gene. The CDR3 is made up of 11 amino acids. CDR1 and CDR2 (germline): SGHTS, YDEGEE. V was trimmed by 2 bases and J by 4 bases, leaving 1 base between them. The CDR3 reads CASSLNQPQHF. The CDR3, as DNA: TGTGCCAGCAGCTTAAATCAGCCCCAGCATTTT.

This chain uses TRBV6-5 with TRBJ1-1, with D unclear. Germline-derived CDR1 and CDR2 are MNHEY and SVGAGI. The CDR3 has 11 amino acids. With 4 bases removed from V and 11 bases from J, the gap between germline ends came to 11 bases. The DNA of the CDR3 is TGTGCCAGCAGTTCACCGGGATACGCTTTCTTT. This codes for CASSSPGYAFF.

This clone is a singleton in its sample. The rearrangement uses TRBV7-9 and TRBJ2-5, with a tentative D call TRBD2 (6 bases). Germline CDR1 and CDR2: SEHNR and FQNEAQ (reference sequence). V was trimmed by 5 bases and J by 4 bases, leaving 17 bases between them. This CDR3 is 15 amino acids long. The CDR3 DNA sequence: TGTGCCAGCAGCGCTACACTAGCAGGGCCAGAGACCCAGTACTTC. This gives the protein CASSATLAGPETQYF. Complete variable domain (other parts from reference TRBV7-9 and TRBJ2-5): DTGVSQNPRHKITKRGQNVTFRCDPISEHNRLYWYRQTLGQGPEFLTYFQNEAQLEKSRLLSDRFSAERPKGSFSTLEIQRTEQGDSAMYLCASSATLAGPETQYFGPGTRLLVL.

The gene calls are TRBV7-9 and TRBJ2-7, with 13 bases aligning to TRBD2. This CDR3 has 16 amino acids. Germline values: CDR1 SEHNR, CDR2 FQNEAQ (reference sequence). Trimming cost V 5 bases and J 0 bases; bases outside gene matches: 4. This CDR3 reads CASSPRTSGSSYEQYF. Here the CDR3 DNA reads TGTGCCAGCAGCCCCCGGACTAGCGGGAGCTCCTACGAGCAGTACTTC. Using reference TRBV7-9 and TRBJ2-7 for the parts outside the CDR3, the full variable domain is DTGVSQNPRHKITKRGQNVTFRCDPISEHNRLYWYRQTLGQGPEFLTYFQNEAQLEKSRLLSDRFSAERPKGSFSTLEIQRTEQGDSAMYLCASSPRTSGSSYEQYFGPGTRLTVT.

The chain links TRBV19 to TRBJ1-1; D perhaps matches TRBD1 (5 bases). The CDR3 contains 15 residues. V lost 2 bases to trimming and J lost 3 bases, with 13 bases between them. CDR1 is LNHDA, CDR2 SQIVND, per germline (reference sequence). CDR3 amino acids: CASSIRRGWDTEAFF. The CDR3, as DNA: TGTGCCAGTAGTATAAGACGGGGGTGGGACACTGAAGCTTTCTTT.

This clone showed up just a few times. V is TRBV7-9 and J is TRBJ1-2, with TRBD1 matching 7 bases. V lost 7 bases to trimming and J lost 10 bases; unmatched junction nucleotides: 9. Germline V gene lookup returns CDR1 SEHNR and CDR2 FQNEAQ (reference sequence). The CDR3 covers 12 residues. The CDR3 spells CASTWDRSVYTF. CDR3 nucleotide sequence: TGTGCCAGCACCTGGGACAGATCGGTCTACACCTTC.

The J gene is TRBJ1-5, the V gene TRBV27, with D maybe TRBD1 (6 bases). Trimming removed 4 bases from V and 6 bases from J, with 10 bases in between. CDR3 length: 13 residues. The germline gives CDR1 MNHEY, CDR2 SMNVEV (reference sequence). Here the CDR3 reads CASSWGGRQPQHF. The DNA for the CDR3 is TGTGCCAGCAGTTGGGGGGGGCGTCAGCCCCAGCATTTT.

This clone was seen only a few times. A read error may produce the germline difference seen at one junction end. CDR3 bases: TGTGCTAGCAGCTTAGGAACTAGCGGAGCTGACGGGGAGCTGTTTTTT. This encodes CASSLGTSGADGELFF. The chain is built from TRBV7-7 and TRBJ2-2, with 8 bases lining up with TRBD2. Per germline, CDR1 SSHAT and CDR2 FNYEAQ (reference sequence). This CDR3 has 16 residues.

V is TRBV11-2 and J is TRBJ2-7; D call uncertain. CDR1 is SGHAT, CDR2 FQNNGV, per germline. Trimming left V 1 base short and J 6 bases short, with 7 bases between. This CDR3 has 12 residues. DNA for the CDR3: TGTGCCAGCAGCTTAGGAACTCCCGAGCAGTACTTC. Its protein is CASSLGTPEQYF.

The V and J genes are TRBV30 and TRBJ2-7; 9 bases map to TRBD1. Germline assignment: CDR1 GTSNPN and CDR2 SVGIG (reference sequence). This CDR3 comprises 12 residues. The J segment lost 5 bases and the V segment lost 3 bases, leaving 2 bases of the junction unmatched. CDR3 in DNA: TGTGCCTGGAGCTGGACAGGGGACGAGCAGTACTTC. Translated: CAWSWTGDEQYF.

This chain links TRBV4-1 with TRBJ2-1, with TRBD2 identical over 10 bases. The CDR3 loop spans 16 amino acids. V lost 4 bases to trimming and J lost 4 bases; unmatched junction nucleotides: 7. Germline V CDR1 and CDR2: MGHRA, YSYEKL. As DNA, the CDR3 is TGCGCCAGCAGCCCCGGAGCGGGAGGGGTATACAATGAGCAGTTCTTC. Translating gives CASSPGAGGVYNEQFF.

The table lists this clone with a few counts. CDR3 in DNA: TGTGCCAGCAGTTTATCATGGCAGATGTTAGACGGCTACACCTTC. Residues: CASSLSWQMLDGYTF. The rearrangement joins TRBV27 to TRBJ1-2; D not resolved. There are 15 residues in the CDR3. Trimming removed 0 bases at V and 8 bases at J, with 16 bases between. Germline-derived CDR1 and CDR2 are MNHEY and SMNVEV (reference sequence).

The chain combines TRBV9 with TRBJ1-3; 7 bases align to TRBD1. The CDR3 sequence is 17 residues long. Germline assignment: CDR1 SGDLS and CDR2 YYNGEE. Trimming took 3 bases from V and 0 from J; bases not matched to a gene: 9. The CDR3 spells CASSAETGKSSGNTIYF. The CDR3 nucleotides are TGTGCCAGCAGCGCCGAGACAGGGAAGAGCTCTGGAAACACCATATATTTT.

In its sample, this clone was seen a few times. The chain employs TRBV19 and TRBJ2-7; the match to TRBD2 covers 7 bases. The CDR3 consists of 15 residues. V lost 8 bases to trimming and J lost 2 bases; unmatched junction nucleotides: 12. CDR1 is LNHDA, CDR2 SQIVND, per germline (reference sequence). Here the CDR3 reads CASGDAGVPPYEQYF. The CDR3 DNA reads TGTGCCAGTGGCGATGCGGGAGTCCCCCCCTACGAGCAGTACTTC.

The chain is built from TRBV28 and TRBJ1-4; no reliable D call. V was pared by 8 bases and J by 7 bases, with 14 bases between. The CDR3 is 13 residues long. Per the germline V gene, CDR1 is MDHEN and CDR2 is SYDVKM. CDR3 DNA: TGTGCCAGCGTCACAGAGACCGCTGAAAAACTGTTTTTT. Translating it yields CASVTETAEKLFF.

The V gene is TRBV5-8, the J gene TRBJ2-1, with 11 bases aligning to TRBD2. V gave up 0 bases and J gave up 4 bases; unmatched junction bases: 3. CDR3 length: 16 residues. Germline V gene lookup returns CDR1 SGHTS and CDR2 YDEGEE. The chain's CDR3 is CASSLGGTSGYNEQFF. The CDR3 DNA reads as TGTGCCAGCAGCTTGGGGGGGACTAGCGGTTACAATGAGCAGTTCTTC.

The chain joins TRBV15 to TRBJ2-7; no clear D. Trimming shortened V by 0 bases and J by 6 bases, and 21 bases separated the two germline ends. The CDR3 length is 17 residues. From germline, CDR1 is LNHNV and CDR2 YYDKDF (reference sequence). The CDR3 here is CATSRDGSARASVEQYF. The CDR3 nucleotides read TGTGCCACCAGCAGAGATGGCAGCGCCCGAGCCTCCGTCGAGCAGTACTTC. Supplemented by reference TRBV15 and TRBJ2-7, the full variable domain reads DAMVIQNPRYQVTQFGKPVTLSCSQTLNHNVMYWYQQKSSQAPKLLFHYYDKDFNNEADTPDNFQSRRPNTSFCFLDIRSPGLGDTAMYLCATSRDGSARASVEQYFGPGTRLTVT.

The chain joins TRBV19 to TRBJ1-4, with a possible D match to TRBD1 (5 bases). The germline V and J ends were trimmed by 6 bases and 6 bases, with 17 bases remaining between them. CDR1 and CDR2 from the germline V gene are LNHDA and SQIVND (reference sequence). The CDR3 consists of 15 residues. The CDR3 bases are TGTGCCAGTAGAAGCATGGGGCAAAACCATGAAAAACTGTTTTTT. Protein product: CASRSMGQNHEKLFF.

This sequence joins TRBV4-2 and TRBJ2-5, with D perhaps matching TRBD1 (6 bases). Germline CDR1 reads LGHNA; CDR2 reads YNFKEQ. Between the trimmed V and J ends, which lost 3 bases and 5 bases, there was a span of 10 bases. The CDR3 runs 13 residues. This CDR3 is CASSHGQKETQYF. In nucleotides, the CDR3 is TGTGCCAGCAGCCACGGACAGAAGGAGACCCAGTACTTC.

The chain combines TRBV28 with TRBJ1-2; no reliable D call. The length of the CDR3 is 14 residues. The V and J ends lost 7 bases and 2 bases respectively, with 14 bases between them. CDR1 and CDR2 from the germline V gene are MDHEN and SYDVKM. DNA for the CDR3: TGTGCCAGCAATACCAATAGAGGGAACTATGGCTACACCTTC. This translates into CASNTNRGNYGYTF.

J is TRBJ1-5 and V is TRBV13, with 7 positions matching TRBD1. CDR3 length: 16 residues. The ends lost 5 bases at V and 2 bases at J; junction bases unmatched: 9. The germline gives CDR1 PRHDT, CDR2 FYEKMQ (reference sequence). CDR3 bases: TGTGCCAGCAGCAACCGACAGGGACGGGGCAATCAGCCCCAGCATTTT. Translation: CASSNRQGRGNQPQHF. Full variable domain (outside the CDR3, taken from reference TRBV13 and TRBJ1-5): AAGVIQSPRHLIKEKRETATLKCYPIPRHDTVYWYQQGPGQDPQFLISFYEKMQSDKGSIPDRFSAQQFSDYHSELNMSSLELGDSALYFCASSNRQGRGNQPQHFGDGTRLSIL.

The V call is TRBV29-1, the J call TRBJ1-4; D is undetermined. Trimming shortened V by 6 bases and J by 0 bases, and 11 bases separated the two germline ends. CDR1 SQVTM and CDR2 ANQGSEA come from the germline V gene. This CDR3 comprises 14 residues. CDR3 amino acids: CSVPQSATNEKLFF. CDR3 sequence (DNA): TGCAGCGTGCCGCAGAGCGCAACTAATGAAAAACTGTTTTTT.

The chain employs TRBV6-4 and TRBJ2-5; no reliable D call. V lost 2 bases and J lost 1, with 5 bases in between. CDR1 and CDR2 (germline): MRHNA, SNTAGT. The CDR3 length is 13 residues. Written as DNA, the CDR3 is TGTGCCAGCAGTGACGTGACCCAAGAGACCCAGTACTTC. Its translation: CASSDVTQETQYF.

The V and J genes are TRBV29-1 and TRBJ2-3; 7 nucleotides line up with TRBD2. The germline gives CDR1 SQVTM, CDR2 ANQGSEA. This CDR3 has 17 amino acids. V lost 6 bases, J lost 1 base, and 16 bases stayed unmatched. The CDR3 loop is CSVKRDYGKFGTDTQYF. In DNA, the CDR3 is TGCAGCGTAAAACGGGACTATGGCAAGTTTGGCACAGATACGCAGTATTTT.

This clone was picked up a small number of times. The genes are TRBV5-1 and TRBJ2-2, with a tentative D call TRBD2 (5 bases). The germline V and J ends were trimmed by 4 bases and 2 bases, with 15 bases remaining between them. The length of the CDR3 is 16 residues. Germline V gives CDR1 SGHRS, CDR2 YFSETQ. CDR3 residues: CASSPGVRSNTGELFF. The CDR3 nucleotides read TGCGCCAGCAGCCCCGGGGTTAGGTCCAACACCGGGGAGCTGTTTTTT.